What follows are 22 T cell receptor beta chains derived from one specimen sequenced in a study of cytomegalovirus exposure and HLA in healthy donors. Generated by immunoSEQ multiplex PCR, the TCRdb table keeps only in-frame clones and is missing some. The repertoire holds some 310,000 clones, with approximately 91% as singletons. The sequenced sample was PBMCs. These TCRs come from a man aged 25 to 40 in good health and CMV-seronegative.

The rearrangement uses TRBV6-6 and TRBJ1-4; D not certain. With 5 bases removed from V and 7 bases from J, the gap between germline ends came to 14 bases. CDR1 MNHNY and CDR2 SVGAGI come from the germline V gene (reference sequence). The CDR3 runs 14 residues. CDR3 in amino acids: CASSQPGLGEKLFF. CDR3 sequence (DNA): TGTGCCAGCAGTCAACCGGGTCTTGGTGAAAAACTGTTTTTT.

V gene TRBV6-5 combines with J gene TRBJ1-2; TRBD1 is a possible D gene (6 bases). CDR1 is MNHEY, CDR2 SVGAGI, per germline. There are 14 residues in the CDR3. V lost 7 bases, J lost 8 bases, and 20 bases lay in between. The CDR3 reads CASIERGGSYGYTF. CDR3 sequence (DNA): TGTGCCAGCATAGAGAGGGGGGGCAGTTACGGCTACACCTTC.

The CDR3 reads CASSPGTSGTNEQFF. CDR3 nucleotide sequence: TGTGCCAGCAGCCCTGGGACTAGCGGGACTAATGAGCAGTTCTTC. The chain has TRBV7-7 and TRBJ2-1; 13 nucleotides align to TRBD2. Germline-derived CDR1 and CDR2 are SSHAT and FNYEAQ (reference sequence). V was clipped by 5 bases and J by 7 bases; unmatched bases: 5. The CDR3 sequence is 15 residues long. Drawing the rest from reference TRBV7-7 and TRBJ2-1, the complete variable domain is GAGVSQSPRYKVTKRGQDVTLRCDPISSHATLYWYQQALGQGPEFLTYFNYEAQPDKSGLPSDRFSAERPEGSISTLTIQRTEQRDSAMYRCASSPGTSGTNEQFFGPGTRLTVL.

The chain is built from TRBV7-7 and TRBJ2-2; no firm D call. Deletions cut 4 bases from V and 0 bases from J, with 15 bases between. Per the germline V gene, CDR1 is SSHAT and CDR2 is FNYEAQ (reference sequence). The CDR3 totals 17 residues. CDR3 bases: TGTGCCAGCAGCTCTTTGCCGAGGCATTCGAACACCGGGGAGCTGTTTTTT. Its translation: CASSSLPRHSNTGELFF.

The rearrangement uses TRBV5-1 and TRBJ2-5; D gene ambiguous. The CDR3 spans 14 residues. V lost 1 base to trimming and J lost 2 bases, with 9 bases between them. CDR1 and CDR2 from the germline V gene are SGHRS and YFSETQ. CDR3 residues: CASSLSSPQETQYF. As DNA, the CDR3 is TGCGCCAGCAGCTTGAGCTCTCCTCAAGAGACCCAGTACTTC.

V usage is TRBV4-2 and J usage is TRBJ2-2, with 8 bases that match TRBD2. There are 14 residues in the CDR3. Germline-derived CDR1 and CDR2 are LGHNA and YNFKEQ. After removal of 8 bases from V and 5 bases from J, the junction contained 7 bases not matched to a gene. CDR3 coding DNA: TGTGCCAGCGAGGAGCGGGGGAGAACCGGGGAGCTGTTTTTT. Amino acids: CASEERGRTGELFF.

The chain links TRBV4-1 to TRBJ2-1; weak D call: TRBD2 (6 bases). Per germline, CDR1 MGHRA and CDR2 YSYEKL. The CDR3 totals 16 residues. With 1 base removed from V and 6 bases from J, the gap between germline ends came to 16 bases. CDR3 DNA sequence: TGCGCCAGCAGCCAAGTTTCCGGGGACTCGGGCAATGAGCAGTTCTTC. It codes for CASSQVSGDSGNEQFF.

This clone was detected once. This chain joins TRBV19 and TRBJ1-2; 7 bases are shared with TRBD1. CDR1 and CDR2 (germline): LNHDA, SQIVND (reference sequence). V lost 4 bases, J lost 4 bases, and 6 bases stayed unmatched. This CDR3 comprises 14 residues. CDR3 loop: CASSTKQGPYGYTF. In DNA form, the CDR3 reads TGTGCCAGTAGTACGAAACAGGGGCCCTATGGCTACACCTTC.

V and J are TRBV5-4 and TRBJ2-7; 15 positions agree with TRBD2. This CDR3 is 17 amino acids long. V lost 4 bases to trimming and J lost 0 bases; unmatched junction nucleotides: 5. The germline gives CDR1 SGHNT, CDR2 YYREEE (reference sequence). For the CDR3, the DNA is TGTGCCAGCAGCCGGACTAGCGGGGGGGCCATCTCCTACGAGCAGTACTTC. It yields the protein CASSRTSGGAISYEQYF.

The rearrangement uses TRBV2 and TRBJ2-3, with 9 bases aligning to TRBD2. The V segment lost 9 bases and the J segment 0 bases; nucleotides outside the gene matches: 4. Germline assignment: CDR1 SNHLY and CDR2 FYNNEI. The CDR3 is 14 amino acids. The CDR3 nucleotides are TGTGCCAGTCAGCGGGGGGCAAGCACAGATACGCAGTATTTT. Translating gives CASQRGASTDTQYF.

The V call is TRBV6-1, the J call TRBJ1-1, with D possibly TRBD1 on 5 matching bases. This CDR3 has 16 amino acids. From germline, CDR1 is MNHNS and CDR2 SASEGT. Trimming took 2 bases from V and 2 from J, leaving 15 bases between them. CDR3 protein: CASSEPGSGTNTEAFF. The CDR3, as DNA: TGTGCCAGCAGTGAACCGGGATCTGGGACTAACACTGAAGCTTTCTTT.

The rearrangement links TRBV6-6 to TRBJ1-2; TRBD1 matches 8 bases. Germline CDR1 is MNHNY and CDR2 is SVGAGI (reference sequence). V gave up 2 bases and J gave up 6 bases; unmatched junction bases: 8. This CDR3 has 15 amino acids. The CDR3 DNA is TGTGCCAGCAGTTACAGCGTGACAGGGGTAGATGGCTACACCTTC. Translating it yields CASSYSVTGVDGYTF.

The chain combines TRBV19 with TRBJ1-5, with 10 bases identical to TRBD1. The junction had 8 bases not matched to a gene; V was cut back by 9 bases and J by 6 bases. Germline V lookup: CDR1 LNHDA, CDR2 SQIVND (reference sequence). There are 14 residues in the CDR3. The CDR3 region has the DNA TGTGCCAGAACGCGGGACAGGGGTACTCAGCCCCAGCATTTT. This sequence encodes CARTRDRGTQPQHF.

The chain recombines TRBV6-5 with TRBJ2-1; TRBD2 matches 8 bases. There are 16 residues in the CDR3. J lost 5 bases, V lost 0 bases, and 6 bases had no gene match. Germline V gene sequence: CDR1 MNHEY, CDR2 SVGAGI. CDR3 sequence: CASSYSNSGGHNEQFF. The DNA of the CDR3 is TGTGCCAGCAGTTACTCGAACAGCGGGGGCCACAATGAGCAGTTCTTC.

CDR3 nucleotide sequence: TGTGCCAGCTCAGGTTACAATGAGCAGTTCTTC. This codes for CASSGYNEQFF. The chain employs TRBV2 and TRBJ2-1; no clear D gene. Trimming took 8 bases from V and 4 from J, leaving 6 bases between them. Per germline, CDR1 SNHLY and CDR2 FYNNEI. CDR3 length equals 11 residues.

The chain combines TRBV10-1 with TRBJ2-5; 12 positions agree with TRBD2. The CDR3 consists of 16 residues. CDR1 and CDR2 from the germline V gene are WNHNN and SYGVQD (reference sequence). Unmatched junction bases numbered 10, after V lost 6 bases and J lost 5 bases. CDR3 nucleotides: TGCGCCAGCAGCCTTCTGACTAGCGGGGGACGGGAGACCCAGTACTTC. It codes for CASSLLTSGGRETQYF.

The rearrangement links TRBV2 to TRBJ2-1; 8 bases are a match to TRBD1. V shed 3 bases, J shed 0 bases, and the junction held 4 bases outside the gene matches. Germline CDR1 reads SNHLY; CDR2 reads FYNNEI. This CDR3 is built from 16 residues. The CDR3 loop is CASSDPGQVSYNEQFF. DNA of the CDR3: TGTGCCAGCAGTGACCCGGGACAGGTCTCCTACAATGAGCAGTTCTTC.

This rearrangement joins TRBV19 to TRBJ2-7, with a weak D call TRBD2 (6 bases). Trimming stripped 3 bases from V and 1 base from J, with 10 bases between. There are 14 residues in the CDR3. Germline V lookup: CDR1 LNHDA, CDR2 SQIVND (reference sequence). CDR3 DNA: TGTGCCAGTAGTATGGGGGACTGGTCCTACGAGCAGTACTTC. This encodes CASSMGDWSYEQYF.

The V call is TRBV27, the J call TRBJ2-3; no firm D call. Deletions cut 2 bases from V and 0 bases from J, with 9 bases between. The germline V gene has CDR1 MNHEY and CDR2 SMNVEV (reference sequence). This CDR3 contains 15 residues. The CDR3: CASSLGGASTDTQYF. The DNA for the CDR3 is TGTGCCAGCAGTTTAGGCGGAGCTAGCACAGATACGCAGTATTTT.

The count of this clone is one. The chain employs TRBV5-1 and TRBJ2-1; TRBD2 matches at 12 bases. CDR3 length: 16 residues. J was trimmed by 4 bases and V by 4 bases; bases with no gene match: 6. The germline V gene encodes CDR1 SGHRS and CDR2 YFSETQ. CDR3 amino acids: CASSQDTSGGYNEQFF. The CDR3 region has the DNA TGCGCCAGCAGCCAAGACACTAGCGGGGGGTACAATGAGCAGTTCTTC. The full variable domain, with the rest looked up from reference TRBV5-1 and TRBJ2-1, is KAGVTQTPRYLIKTRGQQVTLSCSPISGHRSVSWYQQTPGQGLQFLFEYFSETQRNKGNFPGRFSGRQFSNSRSEMNVSTLELGDSALYLCASSQDTSGGYNEQFFGPGTRLTVL.

The chain links TRBV30 to TRBJ2-3; 10 nucleotides agree with TRBD1. This CDR3 region has 15 residues. CDR1 is GTSNPN and CDR2 is SVGIG in the germline V gene (reference sequence). The J segment lost 3 bases and the V segment lost 5 bases, leaving 8 bases of the junction unmatched. The CDR3 region is CAWLRTGGYTDTQYF. The CDR3 DNA reads TGTGCCTGGTTGAGGACAGGGGGTTATACAGATACGCAGTATTTT.

The chain recombines TRBV19 with TRBJ1-1; TRBD1 matches 11 bases. Looked up from germline, CDR1 is LNHDA and CDR2 is SQIVND (reference sequence). V was pared by 3 bases and J by 11 bases, with 5 bases of the junction left unmatched. The CDR3 has 13 residues. Here the CDR3 reads CASSIGGQGAAFF. The CDR3 DNA sequence: TGTGCCAGTAGTATTGGTGGACAGGGGGCGGCTTTCTTT.